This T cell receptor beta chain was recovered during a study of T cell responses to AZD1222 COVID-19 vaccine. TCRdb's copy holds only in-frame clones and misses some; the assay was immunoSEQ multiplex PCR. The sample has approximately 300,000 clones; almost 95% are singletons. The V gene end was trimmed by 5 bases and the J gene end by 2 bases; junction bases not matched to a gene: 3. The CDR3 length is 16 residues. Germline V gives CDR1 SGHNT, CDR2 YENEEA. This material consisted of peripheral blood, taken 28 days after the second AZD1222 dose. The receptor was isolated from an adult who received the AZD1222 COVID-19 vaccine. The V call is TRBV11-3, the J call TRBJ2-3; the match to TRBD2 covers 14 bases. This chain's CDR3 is CASSRGLAGDTDTQYF. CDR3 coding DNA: TGTGCCAGCAGCCGGGGACTAGCGGGGGACACAGATACGCAGTATTTT.